These 4 T cell receptor beta chains were all obtained from the same sample, sequenced in a study of blood T cells in healthy people across ages. A second PCR, run for about 7 to 11 cycles, used a sample-barcoded 5' primer plus a J-beta primer mix. TCRdb reanalysed the 5' RACE reads using MiXCR and keeps one entry per CDR3 protein. The data hold approximately 800,000 distinct CDR3 sequences, with roughly 60% observed a single time. Sequencing used blood. The source is a man younger than 45 in good health.

The V gene is TRBV6-5, the J gene TRBJ2-1; D gene unclear. The DNA end is more similar to TRBJ2-7, so the J call may be wrong. The CDR3 extends over 15 amino acids. Germline V lookup: CDR1 MNHEY, CDR2 SVGAGI. The CDR3 sequence: CANKTNYNPYNEQYF. For the CDR3, the DNA is TGTGCTAACAAGACAAACTACAACCCCTACAATGAGCAGTACTTC.

The chain links TRBV29-1 to TRBJ2-4, with a tentative D call TRBD2 (6 bases). From germline, CDR1 is SQVTM and CDR2 ANQGSEA. The CDR3 contains 11 residues. Between the trimmed V and J ends, which lost 7 bases and 7 bases, there was a span of 11 bases. CDR3 coding DNA: TGCAGCGCGGGACTTCGGAACATTCAGTACTTC. Encoded protein: CSAGLRNIQYF.

CDR3 bases: TGCGCCAGCAGCCTAGATGGGGGTGGCACTGAAGCTTTCTTT. It codes for CASSLDGGGTEAFF. V gene TRBV4-3 combines with J gene TRBJ1-1; weak D call: TRBD1 (5 bases). Germline V gives CDR1 LGHNA, CDR2 YSLEER. V lost 4 bases to trimming and J lost 4 bases, with 13 bases between them. The CDR3 totals 14 residues.

The rearrangement uses TRBV7-2 and TRBJ2-1, with D tentatively TRBD1 (6 bases). V lost 5 bases, J lost 9 bases, and 20 bases lay in between. The CDR3 extends over 15 amino acids. Per the germline V gene, CDR1 is SGHTA and CDR2 is FQGNSA. The CDR3 sequence is CASSALTGQGREQFF. DNA of the CDR3: TGTGCCAGCAGCGCCCTGACAGGTCAGGGACGTGAGCAGTTCTTC.